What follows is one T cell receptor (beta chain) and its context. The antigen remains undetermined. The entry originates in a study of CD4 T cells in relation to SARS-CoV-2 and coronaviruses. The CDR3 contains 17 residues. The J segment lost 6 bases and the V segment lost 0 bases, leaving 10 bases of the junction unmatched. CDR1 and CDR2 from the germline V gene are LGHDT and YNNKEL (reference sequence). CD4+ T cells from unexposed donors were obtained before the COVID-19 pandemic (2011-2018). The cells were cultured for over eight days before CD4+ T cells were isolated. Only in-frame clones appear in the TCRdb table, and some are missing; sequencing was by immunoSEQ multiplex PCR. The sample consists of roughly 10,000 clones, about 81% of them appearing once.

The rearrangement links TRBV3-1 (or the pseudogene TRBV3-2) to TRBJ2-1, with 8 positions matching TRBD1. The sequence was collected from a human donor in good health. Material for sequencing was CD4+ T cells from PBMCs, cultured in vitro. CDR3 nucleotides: TGTGCCAGCAGCCAAGAGGTTGGGACAGGCTATGTCAATGAGCAGTTCTTC. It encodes CASSQEVGTGYVNEQFF.